These 2 T cell receptor beta chains were sequenced from one sample in a study of identical twins. TCRdb re-called the 5' RACE reads through MiXCR, storing one row per CDR3 protein. The data contain roughly 700,000 distinct CDR3 sequences, over 8.5% of them singletons. The same sample was also studied in work on yellow fever vaccine responses in identical twins.

The sequenced sample was PBMCs. The receptors were sampled from a young woman in good health.

This clonotype was seen a few times. The rearrangement joins TRBV7-2 to TRBJ2-7; 9 bases are shared with TRBD2. There are 15 residues in the CDR3. V lost 1 base to trimming and J lost 3 bases; unmatched junction nucleotides: 4. CDR1 and CDR2 (germline): SGHTA, FQGNSA. CDR3: CASSLELAGVYEQYF. CDR3 sequence (DNA): TGTGCCAGCAGCTTAGAACTAGCGGGCGTCTACGAGCAGTACTTC.

J is TRBJ1-1 and V is TRBV3-1, with D maybe TRBD1 (5 bases). Looked up from germline, CDR1 is LGHDT and CDR2 is YNNKEL (reference sequence). Trimming took off 8 bases at V and 3 bases at J, with 13 bases between the two ends. This CDR3 is 13 amino acids long. The CDR3 coding sequence is TGTGCCAGCCGCTTGTGGGGGGACACTGAAGCTTTCTTT. Protein sequence: CASRLWGDTEAFF.